This T cell receptor (beta chain) originates from a study of blood T cell repertoires in COVID-19. Germline-derived CDR1 and CDR2 are SQVTM and ANQGSEA. CDR3 length equals 11 residues. The germline V and J ends were trimmed by 6 bases and 5 bases, with 7 bases remaining between them. Produced via immunoSEQ multiplex PCR; TCRdb's table is partial and in-frame only. This table has 100,000 to 150,000 clones, around 81% appearing once. The sample consisted of peripheral blood. This receptor was taken from a woman aged 50 to 60 with acute or convalescent COVID-19. The V and J genes are TRBV29-1 and TRBJ1-4, with TRBD1 as a possible D gene (5 bases). The CDR3 nucleotides are TGCAGCGTGACAGTAAATGAAAAACTGTTTTTT. Encoded protein: CSVTVNEKLFF. The whole variable domain, filled in from reference TRBV29-1 and TRBJ1-4, reads SAVISQKPSRDICQRGTSLTIQCQVDSQVTMMFWYRQQPGQSLTLIATANQGSEATYESGFVIDKFPISRPNLTFSTLTVSNMSPEDSSIYLCSVTVNEKLFFGSGTQLSVL.